The 22 T cell receptor beta chains in this list originate from one sample, sequenced in a study of control samples from healthy donors and cancer patients. Measured with immunoSEQ multiplex PCR; TCRdb has only the in-frame clones, and not every one. The data show 170,000 or so clones, 90% to 95% seen once. Material for sequencing was blood. These receptors were collected from a man aged 18-30 years in good health.

This clone was observed once. The J gene is TRBJ1-1, the V gene TRBV24-1; D perhaps matches TRBD1 (6 bases). This CDR3 is built from 10 residues. V lost 12 bases to trimming and J lost 9 bases, with 13 bases between them. Per the germline V gene, CDR1 is KGHDR and CDR2 is SFDVKD. CDR3 DNA: TGTGCCTCCCGGACAGAGCAAGCTTTCTTT. Protein: CASRTEQAFF.

The chain recombines TRBV2 with TRBJ2-2; 7 positions match TRBD1. V was clipped by 2 bases and J by 3 bases; unmatched bases: 3. Per the germline V gene, CDR1 is SNHLY and CDR2 is FYNNEI. The CDR3 spans 15 residues. CDR3 in amino acids: CASSESGQYTGELFF. For the CDR3, the DNA is TGTGCCAGCAGTGAATCGGGACAGTACACCGGGGAGCTGTTTTTT.

The chain combines TRBV7-2 with TRBJ2-3; D is unresolved. The CDR3 extends over 14 amino acids. Germline values: CDR1 SGHTA, CDR2 FQGNSA. The germline V and J ends were trimmed by 3 bases and 6 bases, with 13 bases remaining between them. In DNA, the CDR3 is TGTGCCAGCAGCTTGCTGGTAGGATCGGATACGCAGTATTTT. It codes for CASSLLVGSDTQYF.

This chain links TRBV9 with TRBJ1-1; the D is unclear. CDR3 length equals 14 residues. In germline, CDR1 is SGDLS, CDR2 YYNGEE. Trimming cost V 3 bases and J 1 base, with 10 bases left between them. The CDR3 sequence is CASSAYSKNTEAFF. For the CDR3, the DNA is TGTGCCAGCAGCGCCTACAGCAAGAACACTGAAGCTTTCTTT.

Notes on this clone: Other DNA sequences of this sample code for an identical CDR3. The rearrangement links TRBV2 to TRBJ1-5; D unresolved. CDR1 SNHLY and CDR2 FYNNEI come from the germline V gene. Trimming left V 5 bases short and J 4 bases short, with 6 bases between. The CDR3 loop spans 12 amino acids. This CDR3 is CASSPRNQPQHF. The CDR3 DNA sequence: TGTGCCAGCAGTCCCCGTAATCAGCCCCAGCATTTT.

V usage is TRBV2 and J usage is TRBJ2-7, with 7 bases identical to TRBD1. There are 15 residues in the CDR3. Unmatched junction bases numbered 3, after V lost 1 base and J lost 0 bases. Germline values: CDR1 SNHLY, CDR2 FYNNEI. CDR3: CASSEDTGVSYEQYF. CDR3 coding DNA: TGTGCCAGCAGTGAAGACACAGGGGTCTCCTACGAGCAGTACTTC.

The gene calls are TRBV27 and TRBJ1-2, with D unclear. V shed 5 bases and J shed 2 bases, with 6 bases lying between them. The CDR3 is 12 amino acids. CDR1 is MNHEY, CDR2 SMNVEV, per germline (reference sequence). CDR3 sequence (DNA): TGTGCCAGCAGTGCCGGGAACTATGGCTACACCTTC. This codes for CASSAGNYGYTF.

V gene TRBV6-5 combines with J gene TRBJ1-1; D is ambiguous. Trimming removed 5 bases from V and 6 bases from J, with 13 bases in between. This CDR3 comprises 13 residues. Germline CDR1 MNHEY, CDR2 SVGAGI. CDR3 nucleotide sequence: TGTGCCAGCAGTAGGTCCGGAGTCGCTGAAGCTTTCTTT. The encoded protein is CASSRSGVAEAFF.

This clone was found once. Other nucleotide sequences in the sample specify the same CDR3. This chain joins TRBV6-2 or TRBV6-3 and TRBJ2-7; D remains ambiguous. CDR1 is MNHEY, CDR2 SVGEGT, per germline. The CDR3 totals 11 residues. The ends were cut back, 5 bases at V and 0 bases at J, with 2 bases in the middle. The CDR3 sequence: CASSRSYEQYF. The CDR3 DNA follows: TGTGCCAGCAGTCGCTCCTACGAGCAGTACTTC.

V usage is TRBV14 and J usage is TRBJ2-1; D gene unclear. V lost 1 base, J lost 4 bases, and 8 bases lay in between. This CDR3 is built from 14 residues. Germline V gene data show CDR1 as SGHDN and CDR2 as FVKESK. Here the CDR3 reads CASSQVGWYNEQFF. CDR3 nucleotides: TGTGCCAGCAGCCAAGTCGGGTGGTACAATGAGCAGTTCTTC.

CDR3 sequence (DNA): TGTGCCAGTAGTAAGCCCGGGACCCGGGGGTGGAATGAGCAGTTCTTC. As protein: CASSKPGTRGWNEQFF. The chain links TRBV19 to TRBJ2-1; tentative D call: TRBD2 (6 bases). Between the trimmed V and J ends, which lost 4 bases and 7 bases, there was a span of 20 bases. CDR1 LNHDA and CDR2 SQIVND come from the germline V gene (reference sequence). The CDR3 loop spans 16 amino acids.

The chain employs TRBV15 and TRBJ2-3; 10 bases line up with TRBD2. V trimming: 3 bases; J trimming: 4 bases; junction bases outside the gene matches: 1. CDR1 and CDR2 from the germline V gene are LNHNV and YYDKDF (reference sequence). The CDR3 has 14 residues. CDR3 loop: CATSRSGGADTQYF. The CDR3 bases are TGTGCCACCAGCAGGAGCGGGGGGGCAGATACGCAGTATTTT.

This chain uses TRBV6-1 with TRBJ2-7, with D unclear. V was trimmed by 2 bases and J by 1 base, leaving 9 bases between them. Germline V lookup: CDR1 MNHNS, CDR2 SASEGT. This CDR3 contains 14 residues. CDR3 sequence (DNA): TGTGCCAGCAGTGAAACACGTGGTTCCTACGAGCAGTACTTC. As protein: CASSETRGSYEQYF.

The count of this clone is one. The chain uses TRBV7-3 and TRBJ1-2; the D is unclear. V was shortened by 4 bases and J by 6 bases, with 18 bases between the two germline ends. The CDR3 runs to 15 residues. Germline lookup yields CDR1 SGHTA and CDR2 FQGTGA. CDR3 nucleotide sequence: TGTGCCAGCAGCTCCGGCCCCGTTGGTCCCAATGGCTACACCTTC. Its protein product is CASSSGPVGPNGYTF. Variable domain in full (rest from reference TRBV7-3 and TRBJ1-2): GAGVSQTPSNKVTEKGKYVELRCDPISGHTALYWYRQSLGQGPEFLIYFQGTGAADDSGLPNDRFFAVRPEGSVSTLKIQRTERGDSAVYLCASSSGPVGPNGYTFGSGTRLTVV.

The chain uses TRBV2 and TRBJ1-4, with D possibly matching TRBD1 (5 bases). The germline gives CDR1 SNHLY, CDR2 FYNNEI. The CDR3 consists of 15 residues. V was cut by 6 bases and J by 8 bases, with 19 bases left in between. CDR3 in amino acids: CASRKGDAGGEKLFF. DNA for the CDR3: TGTGCCAGCAGAAAAGGGGACGCTGGCGGGGAAAAACTGTTTTTT.

The chain combines TRBV6-5 with TRBJ1-3, with a weak D call TRBD1 (5 bases). Trimming removed 1 base at V and 4 bases at J, with 11 bases between. This CDR3 is 15 amino acids long. Germline V gives CDR1 MNHEY, CDR2 SVGAGI. Written as DNA, the CDR3 is TGTGCCAGCAGTTACTGGAGCAGGGAGGGAAACACCATATATTTT. As protein: CASSYWSREGNTIYF.

This clone appeared once. V usage is TRBV20-1 and J usage is TRBJ1-4; no firm D call. The CDR3 extends over 13 amino acids. CDR1 is DFQATT and CDR2 is SNEGSKA in the germline V gene (reference sequence). Trimming left V 3 bases short and J 0 bases short, with 5 bases between. This CDR3 is CSASVPTNEKLFF. CDR3 bases: TGCAGTGCTAGTGTTCCAACTAATGAAAAACTGTTTTTT.

This chain uses TRBV19 with TRBJ1-6; maybe TRBD1 (6 bases). CDR3 length: 13 amino acids. CDR1 is LNHDA and CDR2 is SQIVND in the germline V gene (reference sequence). The V and J ends lost 5 bases and 8 bases respectively, with 10 bases between them. Here the CDR3 DNA reads TGTGCCAGTAGTCAAGGGGGGGATTCACCCCTCCACTTT. It specifies CASSQGGDSPLHF. The full variable domain, rest sourced from reference TRBV19 and TRBJ1-6, is DGGITQSPKYLFRKEGQNVTLSCEQNLNHDAMYWYRQDPGQGLRLIYYSQIVNDFQKGDIAEGYSVSREKKESFPLTVTSAQKNPTAFYLCASSQGGDSPLHFGNGTRLTVT.

The V gene is TRBV5-1, the J gene TRBJ2-2; D is perhaps TRBD1 (6 bases). Germline CDR1 reads SGHRS; CDR2 reads YFSETQ. V lost 4 bases and J 6 bases, leaving 19 bases between the germline ends. The CDR3 is made up of 16 amino acids. The CDR3 DNA follows: TGCGCCAGCAGCCCGACAAGGTCAGGGGAATCCGGGGAGCTGTTTTTT. Translation gives CASSPTRSGESGELFF.

The count of this clone is one. The chain has TRBV2 and TRBJ2-7, with 15 bases fitting TRBD2. Germline lookup yields CDR1 SNHLY and CDR2 FYNNEI. The CDR3 has 14 amino acids. Trimming removed 4 bases from V and 9 bases from J; junction bases left unmatched: 4. The CDR3 bases are TGTGCCAGCAGTGTTGGACTAGCGGGGGGGGTGCAGTACTTC. It specifies CASSVGLAGGVQYF.

Note on this clone: This same CDR3 is encoded by further DNA sequences in the sample. The V and J genes are TRBV6-5 and TRBJ1-5; a possible D gene is TRBD1 (6 bases). The V gene lost 6 bases and the J gene lost 4 bases, with 10 bases spanning the gap. The CDR3 is 13 amino acids. Germline V gene sequence: CDR1 MNHEY, CDR2 SVGAGI. CDR3 loop: CASRQGLNQPQHF. The DNA of the CDR3 is TGTGCCAGCAGACAGGGTTTGAATCAGCCCCAGCATTTT.

V gene TRBV24-1 combines with J gene TRBJ2-5; 9 nucleotides align to TRBD1. This CDR3 spans 16 amino acids. V lost 5 bases and J lost 3; bases outside the gene matches: 9. Germline CDR1 KGHDR, CDR2 SFDVKD. CDR3 nucleotide sequence: TGTGCCACCAGTGTAGGGAGTTGGACAGGGGAAGAGACCCAGTACTTC. Residues: CATSVGSWTGEETQYF.